These T cell receptor beta chains were read from a single sample in a study of beta chain features in type 1 diabetes. Clones were sequenced by immunoSEQ multiplex PCR, and TCRdb holds only the in-frame ones, with some missing. The sample shows 400,000 to 500,000 clones, about 15% of them seen only once. Sequencing was done on a sample of naive CD4+ T cells from blood. The receptors were gathered from a man aged 30 to 39 in good health. CDR3s include the opening cysteine and the closing phenylalanine or tryptophan. Fields, in order: CDR3 length, J gene, D gene, clone size, V gene, CDR3 DNA, CDR3 protein. D genes are given only for firm matches. The size entry is marked missing in some rows and otherwise reads once, few, many or a size class.

16 TRBJ2-1 TRBD2 - TRBV7-2 TGTGCCAGCAGCCGCATCGCGGGACTAGGGGGCAATGAGCAGTTCTTC CASSRIAGLGGNEQFF
15 TRBJ1-1 TRBD1 few TRBV7-9 TGTGCCAGCAGCCCCAAAACAGGGGGTGGTACTGAAGCTTTCTTT CASSPKTGGGTEAFF
13 TRBJ1-1 - few TRBV14 TGTGCCAGCAGCCAAAGCAGGGGATTTACAGCTTTCTTT CASSQSRGFTAFF
14 TRBJ2-7 TRBD1 few TRBV19 TGTGCCAGTAGCACAGGGGGCGCTTCCTACGAGCAGTACTTC CASSTGGASYEQYF
15 TRBJ2-2 TRBD2 - TRBV4-1 TGCGCCAGCAGCCCCCAAGCGGGAGCCCCCGGGGAGCTGTTTTTT CASSPQAGAPGELFF
15 TRBJ2-3 - - TRBV5-4 TGTGCCAGCAGCTTAGTGAACAGGGCGGCAGATACGCAGTATTTT CASSLVNRAADTQYF
16 TRBJ2-6 - few TRBV30 TGTGCCTATCCGACGGTGAAAGGCTCTGGGGCCAACGTCCTGACTTTC CAYPTVKGSGANVLTF
10 TRBJ1-2 - - TRBV29-1 TGCAGCGTCAGTCCGGAGGGCTACACCTTC CSVSPEGYTF
18 TRBJ2-2 TRBD1 - TRBV4-3 TGCGCCAGCAGCCCGGACTACTACGGACAGGGCCACACCGGGGAGCTGTTTTTT CASSPDYYGQGHTGELFF
15 TRBJ2-1 TRBD2 - TRBV28 TGTGCCAGCAGGGTAGCGGGAGCGGGGAGTAATGAGCAGTTCTTC CASRVAGAGSNEQFF
14 TRBJ2-3 - once TRBV25-1 TGTGCCAGCAGTGTAATGGGGAGCACAGATACGCAGTATTTT CASSVMGSTDTQYF
14 TRBJ1-5 - few TRBV30 TGTGCCTGGAGTGTGAGGTATAGCAATCAGCCCCAGCATTTT CAWSVRYSNQPQHF